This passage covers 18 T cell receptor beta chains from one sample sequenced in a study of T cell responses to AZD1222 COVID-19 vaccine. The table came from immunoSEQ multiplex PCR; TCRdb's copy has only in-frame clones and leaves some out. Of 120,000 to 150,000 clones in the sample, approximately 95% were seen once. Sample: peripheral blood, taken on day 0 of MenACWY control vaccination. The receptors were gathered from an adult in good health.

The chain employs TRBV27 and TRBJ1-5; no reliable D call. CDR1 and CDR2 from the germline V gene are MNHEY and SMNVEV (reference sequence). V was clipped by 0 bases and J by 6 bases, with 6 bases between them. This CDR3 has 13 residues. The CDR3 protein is CASSLSKGQPQHF. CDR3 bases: TGTGCCAGCAGTTTATCGAAGGGTCAGCCCCAGCATTTT.

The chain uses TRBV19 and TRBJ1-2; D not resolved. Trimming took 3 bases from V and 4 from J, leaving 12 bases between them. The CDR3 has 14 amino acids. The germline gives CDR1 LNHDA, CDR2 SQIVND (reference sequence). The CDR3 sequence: CASSIMRAGYGYTF. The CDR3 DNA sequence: TGTGCCAGTAGTATTATGAGGGCGGGCTATGGCTACACCTTC.

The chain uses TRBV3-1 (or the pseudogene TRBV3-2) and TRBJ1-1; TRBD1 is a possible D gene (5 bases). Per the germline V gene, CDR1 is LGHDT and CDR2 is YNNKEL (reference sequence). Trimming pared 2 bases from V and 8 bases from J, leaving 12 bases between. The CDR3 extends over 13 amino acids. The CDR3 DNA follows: TGTGCCAGCAGCCAACGCTTCAACAGGGAAGCTTTCTTT. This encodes CASSQRFNREAFF.

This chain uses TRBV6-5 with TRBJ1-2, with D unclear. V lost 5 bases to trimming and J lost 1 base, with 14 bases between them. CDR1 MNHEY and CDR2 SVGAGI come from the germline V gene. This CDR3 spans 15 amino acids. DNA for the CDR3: TGTGCCAGCAGTCTACGTGGTTTGTATAACTATGGCTACACCTTC. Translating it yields CASSLRGLYNYGYTF.

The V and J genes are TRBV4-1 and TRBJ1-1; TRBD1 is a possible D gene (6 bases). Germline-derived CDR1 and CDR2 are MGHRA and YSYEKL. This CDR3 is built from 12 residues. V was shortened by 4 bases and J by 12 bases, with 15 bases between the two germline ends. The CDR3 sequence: CASSLDRRGPFF. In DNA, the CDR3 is TGCGCCAGCAGCCTAGACAGGCGAGGGCCTTTCTTT.

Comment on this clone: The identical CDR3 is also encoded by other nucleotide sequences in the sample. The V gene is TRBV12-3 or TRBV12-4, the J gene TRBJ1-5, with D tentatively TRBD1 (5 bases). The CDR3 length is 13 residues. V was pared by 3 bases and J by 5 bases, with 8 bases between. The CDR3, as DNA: TGTGCCAGCAGTTTTGGAGGGGATCAGCCCCAGCATTTT. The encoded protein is CASSFGGDQPQHF.

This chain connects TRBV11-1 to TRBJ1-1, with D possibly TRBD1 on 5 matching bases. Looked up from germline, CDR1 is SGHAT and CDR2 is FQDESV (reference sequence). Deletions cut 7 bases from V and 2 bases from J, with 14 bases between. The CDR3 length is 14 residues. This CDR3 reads CASTLGGYNTEAFF. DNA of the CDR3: TGTGCCAGCACCCTGGGGGGGTACAACACTGAAGCTTTCTTT.

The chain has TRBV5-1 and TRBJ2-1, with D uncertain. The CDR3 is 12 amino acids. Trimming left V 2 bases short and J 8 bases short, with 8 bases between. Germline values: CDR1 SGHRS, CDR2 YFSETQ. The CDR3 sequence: CASSLSGYEQFF. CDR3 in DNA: TGCGCCAGCAGCTTATCGGGCTATGAGCAGTTCTTC. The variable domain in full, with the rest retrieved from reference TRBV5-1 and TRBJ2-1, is KAGVTQTPRYLIKTRGQQVTLSCSPISGHRSVSWYQQTPGQGLQFLFEYFSETQRNKGNFPGRFSGRQFSNSRSEMNVSTLELGDSALYLCASSLSGYEQFFGPGTRLTVL.

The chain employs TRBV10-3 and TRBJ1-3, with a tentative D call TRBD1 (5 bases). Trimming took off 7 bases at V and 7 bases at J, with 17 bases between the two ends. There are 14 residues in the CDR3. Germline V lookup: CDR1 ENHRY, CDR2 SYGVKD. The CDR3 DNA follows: TGTGCCATCAATGGGGCAGGGAAGGAGAACACCATATATTTT. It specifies CAINGAGKENTIYF.

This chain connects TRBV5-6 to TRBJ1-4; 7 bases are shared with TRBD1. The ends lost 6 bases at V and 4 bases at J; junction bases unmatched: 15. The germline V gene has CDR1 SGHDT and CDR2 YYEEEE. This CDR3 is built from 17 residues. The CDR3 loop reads CASTGRGSGTDNEKLFF. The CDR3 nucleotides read TGTGCCAGCACCGGGAGGGGATCCGGGACAGATAATGAAAAACTGTTTTTT.

CDR3 protein: CASRISPGQSNEKLFF. CDR3 bases: TGCGCCAGCAGGATTAGCCCAGGACAGTCCAATGAAAAACTGTTTTTT. The rearrangement links TRBV5-1 to TRBJ1-4, with a possible D match to TRBD1 (6 bases). Per the germline V gene, CDR1 is SGHRS and CDR2 is YFSETQ. V was shortened by 5 bases and J by 5 bases, with 19 bases between the two germline ends. The length of the CDR3 is 16 residues.

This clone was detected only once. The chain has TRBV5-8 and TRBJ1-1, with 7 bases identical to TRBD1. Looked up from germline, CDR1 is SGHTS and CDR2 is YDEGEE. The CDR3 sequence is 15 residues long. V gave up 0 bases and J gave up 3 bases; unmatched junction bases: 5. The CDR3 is CASSLALTGDTEAFF. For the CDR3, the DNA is TGTGCCAGCAGCTTGGCCCTAACAGGGGACACTGAAGCTTTCTTT.

The CDR3 nucleotides read TGTGCCAGCAGTGAAACAAGTTTCTATGGCTACACCTTC. It yields the protein CASSETSFYGYTF. J is TRBJ1-2 and V is TRBV6-1; D gene ambiguous. This CDR3 is 13 amino acids long. The germline V gene has CDR1 MNHNS and CDR2 SASEGT. Trimming took 2 bases from V and 4 from J, leaving 8 bases between them.

CDR3 sequence reads: CASSLDHLKRDTEAFF. DNA for the CDR3: TGCGCCAGCAGCTTGGACCACCTCAAAAGGGACACTGAAGCTTTCTTT. The chain couples TRBV5-1 to TRBJ1-1; D remains ambiguous. Per germline, CDR1 SGHRS and CDR2 YFSETQ. V lost 0 bases, J lost 3 bases, and 15 bases lay in between. The CDR3 runs to 16 residues.

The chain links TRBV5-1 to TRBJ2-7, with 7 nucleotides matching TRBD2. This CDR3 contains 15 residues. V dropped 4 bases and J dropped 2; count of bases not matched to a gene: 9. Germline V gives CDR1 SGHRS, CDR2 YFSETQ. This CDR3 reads CASSPDPGRTYEQYF. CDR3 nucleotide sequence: TGCGCCAGCAGCCCTGACCCCGGGAGGACCTACGAGCAGTACTTC.

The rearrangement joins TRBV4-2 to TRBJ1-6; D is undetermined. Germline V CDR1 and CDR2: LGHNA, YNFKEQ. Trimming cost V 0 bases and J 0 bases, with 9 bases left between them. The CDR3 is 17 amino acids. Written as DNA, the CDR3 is TGTGCCAGCAGCCAAGAAGACGGGAGCTCCTATAATTCACCCCTCCACTTT. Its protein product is CASSQEDGSSYNSPLHF.

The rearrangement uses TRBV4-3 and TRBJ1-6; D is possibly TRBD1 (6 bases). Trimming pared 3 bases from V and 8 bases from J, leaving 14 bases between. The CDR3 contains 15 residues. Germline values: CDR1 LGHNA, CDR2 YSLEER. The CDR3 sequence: CASSHAQPGDSPLHF. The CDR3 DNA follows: TGCGCCAGCAGCCATGCCCAACCAGGGGATTCACCCCTCCACTTT.

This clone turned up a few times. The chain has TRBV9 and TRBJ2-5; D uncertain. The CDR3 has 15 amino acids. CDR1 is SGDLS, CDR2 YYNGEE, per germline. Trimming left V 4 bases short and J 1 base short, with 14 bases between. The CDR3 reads CASSPHSLPQETQYF. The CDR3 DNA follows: TGTGCCAGCAGCCCTCATAGCCTCCCCCAAGAGACCCAGTACTTC.